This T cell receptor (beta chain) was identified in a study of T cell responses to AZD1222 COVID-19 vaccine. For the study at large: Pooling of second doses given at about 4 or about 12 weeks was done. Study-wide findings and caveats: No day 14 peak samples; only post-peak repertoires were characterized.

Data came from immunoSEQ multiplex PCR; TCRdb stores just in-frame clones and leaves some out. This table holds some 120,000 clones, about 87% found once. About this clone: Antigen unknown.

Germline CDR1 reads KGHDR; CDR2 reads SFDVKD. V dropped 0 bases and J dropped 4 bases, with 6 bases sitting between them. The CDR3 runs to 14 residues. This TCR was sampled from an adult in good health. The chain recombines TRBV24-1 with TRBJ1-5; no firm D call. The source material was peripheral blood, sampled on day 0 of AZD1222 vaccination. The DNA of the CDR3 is TGTGCCACCAGTGATTTGGGCCTGAATCAGCCCCAGCATTTT. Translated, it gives CATSDLGLNQPQHF.